This T cell receptor (beta chain) is drawn from a study of T cells in Graves' hyperthyroidism and ophthalmopathy. General study points: Ophthalmopathy and stable hyperthyroidism were told apart by a 13 V-J model.

Many counts were recorded for this clonotype. What it recognizes is unknown. Amplified TCR beta CDR3 regions came from RNA transcripts. The HTBI primer set served for first-round RT-PCR of the TCR CDR3. One entry per CDR3 protein results from TCRdb running MiXCR on the multiplex PCR reads. The sample lists around 300,000 distinct CDR3 sequences, more than 11% occurring once. The CDR3 covers 13 residues. Trimming shortened V by 7 bases and J by 10 bases, and 14 bases separated the two germline ends. CDR1 and CDR2 from the germline V gene are MNHNS and SASEGT. Newly diagnosed hyperthyroidism, duration under 2 months, in patients aged 18 to 65. Criteria for exclusion of patients were uncontrolled infection, other autoimmune disease, pregnancy or lactation. PBMCs stemmed from around 10 ml fresh peripheral blood.

Sequenced sample: blood. This sequence was found in a woman in her 30s with Graves' hyperthyroidism. V is TRBV6-1 and J is TRBJ1-6; weak D call: TRBD1 (5 bases). The CDR3 loop is CASTGLDGSPLHF. The CDR3 nucleotides are TGTGCCAGCACAGGGCTCGATGGATCACCCCTCCACTTT.